The 13 T cell receptor beta chains presented below share a single source sample, sequenced in a study of cytomegalovirus exposure and HLA in healthy donors. The method was immunoSEQ multiplex PCR; TCRdb's version includes in-frame clones alone and lacks a portion of them. Here the sample spans approximately 180,000 clones, just under 90% being singletons. Sequenced material: PBMCs. Source of these receptors: a woman aged 30 to 39 in good health and CMV-seronegative.

The chain joins TRBV29-1 to TRBJ1-4, with D tentatively TRBD1 (5 bases). Trimming shortened V by 5 bases and J by 0 bases, and 7 bases separated the two germline ends. The V gene's germline CDR1 is SQVTM and CDR2 ANQGSEA. The CDR3 is made up of 13 amino acids. The CDR3 nucleotides are TGCAGCGTTCAGGGTTCAACTAATGAAAAACTGTTTTTT. Protein: CSVQGSTNEKLFF.

The chain links TRBV5-6 to TRBJ2-7, with 9 bases matching TRBD1. V lost 2 bases and J lost 2; bases outside the gene matches: 8. Germline values: CDR1 SGHDT, CDR2 YYEEEE. There are 16 residues in the CDR3. CDR3: CASSFALDRGPYEQYF. CDR3 nucleotide sequence: TGTGCCAGCAGCTTCGCCCTGGACAGGGGCCCCTACGAGCAGTACTTC.

This chain connects TRBV7-8 to TRBJ2-7; D might be TRBD1 (5 bases). Germline CDR1 SGHVS, CDR2 FQNEAQ. The V gene lost 5 bases and the J gene lost 1 base, with 21 bases spanning the gap. This CDR3 has 17 amino acids. In DNA form, the CDR3 reads TGTGCCAGCAGCCAAGACCCGGGCCTAACAGGATCCTACGAGCAGTACTTC. This sequence encodes CASSQDPGLTGSYEQYF.

The chain combines TRBV5-1 with TRBJ1-1; tentatively, D is TRBD1 (6 bases). The CDR3 loop spans 15 amino acids. V dropped 4 bases and J dropped 7 bases, with 20 bases sitting between them. CDR1 and CDR2 (germline): SGHRS, YFSETQ. CDR3 bases: TGCGCCAGCAGCGCGGGGGGCAAAGGGAGCGGTGAAGCTTTCTTT. It yields the protein CASSAGGKGSGEAFF.

The CDR3 sequence: CASSPTGTSNSPLHF. The CDR3 coding sequence is TGCGCCAGCAGTCCTACAGGGACGTCGAATTCACCCCTCCACTTT. The chain links TRBV10-1 to TRBJ1-6; a weak D match, TRBD1 (6 bases). V was clipped by 5 bases and J by 7 bases, with 15 bases between them. Germline V gene data show CDR1 as WNHNN and CDR2 as SYGVQD (reference sequence). The CDR3 sequence is 15 residues long.

The V and J genes are TRBV5-6 and TRBJ2-7; TRBD2 aligns across 8 bases. The CDR3 contains 18 residues. The V and J ends lost 5 bases and 0 bases, in that order; junction bases with no gene match: 16. The germline gives CDR1 SGHDT, CDR2 YYEEEE. CDR3 protein: CASSRTGGRTSLSYEQYF. CDR3 nucleotide sequence: TGTGCCAGCAGTCGAACGGGCGGAAGGACTAGCCTCTCCTACGAGCAGTACTTC.

The rearrangement links TRBV7-9 to TRBJ1-2, with D hard to call. Trimming stripped 6 bases from V and 5 bases from J, with 7 bases between. Germline V gene lookup returns CDR1 SEHNR and CDR2 FQNEAQ (reference sequence). This CDR3 region has 11 residues. The CDR3 nucleotides are TGTGCCAGCAGAGAGATGTATGGCTACACCTTC. Its protein product is CASREMYGYTF.

The chain uses TRBV11-2 and TRBJ1-3; D gene uncertain. V was trimmed by 1 base and J by 2 bases, leaving 9 bases between them. The length of the CDR3 is 15 residues. The V gene's germline CDR1 is SGHAT and CDR2 FQNNGV. CDR3 bases: TGTGCCAGCAGCTTAGGGTCAGATGCTGGAAACACCATATATTTT. Its protein product is CASSLGSDAGNTIYF.

The chain has TRBV6-1 and TRBJ1-5; D might be TRBD1 (5 bases). Germline lookup yields CDR1 MNHNS and CDR2 SASEGT. V was clipped by 0 bases and J by 6 bases, with 12 bases between them. The CDR3 contains 15 residues. The CDR3 spells CASSEAGGVTQPQHF. In nucleotides, the CDR3 is TGTGCCAGCAGTGAAGCGGGGGGGGTTACTCAGCCCCAGCATTTT.

Only one count was recorded for this clone. The chain couples TRBV5-1 to TRBJ2-7; 7 nucleotides match TRBD1. The germline gives CDR1 SGHRS, CDR2 YFSETQ. The junction had 8 bases not matched to a gene; V was cut back by 2 bases and J by 6 bases. The CDR3 extends over 14 amino acids. The CDR3 region is CASSFRQGPTEQYF. CDR3 in DNA: TGCGCCAGCAGCTTTAGACAGGGTCCTACCGAGCAGTACTTC. Drawing the rest from reference TRBV5-1 and TRBJ2-7, the complete variable domain is KAGVTQTPRYLIKTRGQQVTLSCSPISGHRSVSWYQQTPGQGLQFLFEYFSETQRNKGNFPGRFSGRQFSNSRSEMNVSTLELGDSALYLCASSFRQGPTEQYFGPGTRLTVT.

The chain uses TRBV7-2 and TRBJ1-2; D possibly corresponds to TRBD1 (5 bases). The CDR3 sequence is 14 residues long. Germline lookup yields CDR1 SGHTA and CDR2 FQGNSA. The V end lost 10 bases, the J end lost 8 bases, and 23 bases lay between the germline ends. For the CDR3, the DNA is TGTGCCACCGGGGTAACGGGGGGAGTGGGCGGCTACACCTTC. It translates to CATGVTGGVGGYTF.

V and J are TRBV6-5 and TRBJ2-2, with 8 bases identical to TRBD1. The CDR3 runs to 13 residues. Germline values: CDR1 MNHEY, CDR2 SVGAGI. Losses at the gene ends were 4 bases for V and 6 bases for J; bases not matched to a gene: 1. The CDR3 bases are TGTGCCAGCAGTTGGACAGGGCCCGGGGAGCTGTTTTTT. Translating gives CASSWTGPGELFF.

The rearrangement links TRBV19 to TRBJ2-2; the match to TRBD1 covers 9 bases. The germline CDR1 and CDR2 sequences are LNHDA and SQIVND (reference sequence). Trimming at V came to 9 bases and at J to 4 bases, leaving 15 bases not matched to a gene. This CDR3 is 17 amino acids long. Here the CDR3 reads CASHPGQGAGATGELFF. As DNA, the CDR3 is TGTGCCAGCCACCCGGGACAGGGCGCTGGGGCCACCGGGGAGCTGTTTTTT.